The 2 T cell receptor beta chains below all came from one sample that was sequenced in a study of cytomegalovirus exposure and HLA in healthy donors. Libraries were prepared by immunoSEQ multiplex PCR; TCRdb keeps only in-frame clonotypes and omits some of them. Of some 45,000 clones in the sample, 80% to 95% were seen once. Sample: PBMCs. The receptors here all came from a young man in good health and CMV-seronegative.

The gene calls are TRBV5-1 and TRBJ2-5; maybe TRBD2 (6 bases). This CDR3 spans 13 amino acids. Germline V gives CDR1 SGHRS, CDR2 YFSETQ. Between the trimmed V and J ends, which lost 3 bases and 5 bases, there was a span of 11 bases. The CDR3 protein is CASSSGGAETQYF. In nucleotides, the CDR3 is TGCGCCAGCAGCTCCGGGGGAGCCGAGACCCAGTACTTC.

The chain joins TRBV5-1 to TRBJ1-1; D is perhaps TRBD1 (5 bases). Germline V gene sequence: CDR1 SGHRS, CDR2 YFSETQ. Trimming left V 4 bases short and J 5 bases short, with 12 bases between. The CDR3 sequence is 13 residues long. The CDR3 DNA reads TGCGCCAGCAGCCCCCGGGGGGAAACTGAAGCTTTCTTT. This translates into CASSPRGETEAFF.